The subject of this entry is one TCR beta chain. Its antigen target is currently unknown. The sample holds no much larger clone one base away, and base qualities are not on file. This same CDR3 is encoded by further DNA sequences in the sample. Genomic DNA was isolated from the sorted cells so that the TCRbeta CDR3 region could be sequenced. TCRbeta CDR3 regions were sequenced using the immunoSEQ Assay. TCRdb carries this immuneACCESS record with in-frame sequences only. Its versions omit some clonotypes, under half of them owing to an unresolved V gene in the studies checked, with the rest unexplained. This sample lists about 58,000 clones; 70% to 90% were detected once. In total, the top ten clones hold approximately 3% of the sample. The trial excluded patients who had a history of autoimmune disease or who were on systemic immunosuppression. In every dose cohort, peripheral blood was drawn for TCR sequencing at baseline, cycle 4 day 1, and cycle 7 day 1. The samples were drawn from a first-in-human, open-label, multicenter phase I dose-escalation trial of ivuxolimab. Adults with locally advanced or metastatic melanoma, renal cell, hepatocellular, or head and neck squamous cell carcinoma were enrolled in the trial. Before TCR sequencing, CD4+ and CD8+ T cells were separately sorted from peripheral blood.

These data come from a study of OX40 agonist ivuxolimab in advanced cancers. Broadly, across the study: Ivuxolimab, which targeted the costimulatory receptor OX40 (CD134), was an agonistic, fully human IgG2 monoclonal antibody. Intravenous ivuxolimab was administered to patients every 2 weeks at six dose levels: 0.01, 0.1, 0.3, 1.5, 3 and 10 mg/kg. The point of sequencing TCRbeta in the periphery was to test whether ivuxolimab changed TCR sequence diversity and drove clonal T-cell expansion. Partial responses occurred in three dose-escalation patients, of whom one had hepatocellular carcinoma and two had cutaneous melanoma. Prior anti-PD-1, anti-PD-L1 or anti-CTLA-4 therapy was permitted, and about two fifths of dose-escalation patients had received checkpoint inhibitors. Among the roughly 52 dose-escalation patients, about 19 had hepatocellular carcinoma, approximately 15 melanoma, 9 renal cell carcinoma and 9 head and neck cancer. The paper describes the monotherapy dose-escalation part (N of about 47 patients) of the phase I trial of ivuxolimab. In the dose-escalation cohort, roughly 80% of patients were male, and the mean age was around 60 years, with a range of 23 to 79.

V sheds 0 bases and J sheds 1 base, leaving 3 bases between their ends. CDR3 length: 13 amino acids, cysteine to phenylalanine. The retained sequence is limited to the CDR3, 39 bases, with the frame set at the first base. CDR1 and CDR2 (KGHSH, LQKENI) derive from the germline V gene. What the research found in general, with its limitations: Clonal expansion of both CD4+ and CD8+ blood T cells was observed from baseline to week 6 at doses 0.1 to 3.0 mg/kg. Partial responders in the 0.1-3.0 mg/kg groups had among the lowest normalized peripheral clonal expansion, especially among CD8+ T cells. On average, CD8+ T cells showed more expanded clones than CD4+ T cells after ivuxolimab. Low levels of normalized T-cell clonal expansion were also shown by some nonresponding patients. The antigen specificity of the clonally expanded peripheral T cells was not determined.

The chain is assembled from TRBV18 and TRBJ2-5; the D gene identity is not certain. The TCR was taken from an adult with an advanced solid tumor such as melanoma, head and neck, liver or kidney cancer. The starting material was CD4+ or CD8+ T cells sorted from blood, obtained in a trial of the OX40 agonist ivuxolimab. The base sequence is TGTGCCAGCTCACCACCATCCCAAGAGACCCAGTACTTC. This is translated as CASSPPSQETQYF.